A single sample gave rise to the 31 T cell receptor beta chains below, sequenced in a study of blood T cell repertoires in COVID-19. Clones were read by immunoSEQ multiplex PCR, and TCRdb kept only the in-frame ones, dropping some. The sample lists 250,000 or so clones, roughly 84% occurring once. The specimen sequenced was PBMCs or T cells enriched from blood (not recorded which). The receptors here all came from a man aged 50-59 years who had recovered from COVID-19.

The chain is built from TRBV19 and TRBJ2-1, with 8 bases matching TRBD2. This CDR3 contains 15 residues. Germline V CDR1 and CDR2: LNHDA, SQIVND (reference sequence). J lost 10 bases, V lost 4 bases, and 12 bases had no gene match. The DNA of the CDR3 is TGTGCCAGTAGTACGTCGGGAGGGGTTGCATGGGAGCAGTTCTTC. Translated: CASSTSGGVAWEQFF.

This clone was found once. This rearrangement joins TRBV14 to TRBJ1-2, with TRBD1 as a possible D gene (6 bases). Trimming shortened V by 3 bases and J by 4 bases, and 6 bases separated the two germline ends. In germline, CDR1 is SGHDN, CDR2 FVKESK. The CDR3 spans 12 residues. CDR3 DNA sequence: TGTGCCAGCAGCCAGGGGGCCTATGGCTACACCTTC. Its protein is CASSQGAYGYTF.

J is TRBJ2-7 and V is TRBV19; 10 bases are shared with TRBD2. The CDR3 runs 16 residues. J gave up 0 bases and V 3 bases, and 5 bases lay outside the gene matches. CDR1 and CDR2 from the germline V gene are LNHDA and SQIVND (reference sequence). The DNA for the CDR3 is TGTGCCAGTAGTATTACTAGCGGGGTGAGCTCCTACGAGCAGTACTTC. As protein: CASSITSGVSSYEQYF.

The genes are TRBV7-2 and TRBJ1-1; possibly TRBD1 for D (6 bases). CDR1 is SGHTA and CDR2 is FQGNSA in the germline V gene. The CDR3 is 13 residues long. V was trimmed by 7 bases and J by 7 bases, leaving 16 bases between them. This CDR3 is CASNQGGGGEAFF. CDR3 in DNA: TGTGCCAGCAACCAGGGAGGGGGTGGTGAAGCTTTCTTT. The full variable domain, in which reference TRBV7-2 and TRBJ1-1 provide the parts outside the CDR3, is GAGVSQSPSNKVTEKGKDVELRCDPISGHTALYWYRQSLGQGLEFLIYFQGNSAPDKSGLPSDRFSAERTGGSVSTLTIQRTQQEDSAVYLCASNQGGGGEAFFGQGTRLTVV.

The V gene is TRBV12-3 or TRBV12-4, the J gene TRBJ2-7; the D gene is possibly TRBD1 (5 bases). The length of the CDR3 is 12 residues. V lost 9 bases and J lost 3, with 12 bases in between. CDR3 amino acids: CASNNQGYEQYF. The CDR3 DNA sequence: TGTGCCAGTAACAACCAGGGCTACGAGCAGTACTTC.

This clone was seen only a few times. The rearrangement uses TRBV5-4 and TRBJ2-2; a weak D match, TRBD1 (5 bases). This CDR3 contains 14 residues. Germline lookup yields CDR1 SGHNT and CDR2 YYREEE (reference sequence). Trimming removed 2 bases from V and 3 bases from J, with 8 bases in between. The CDR3 reads CASSLGRDTGELFF. The DNA of the CDR3 is TGTGCCAGCAGCTTAGGCAGGGACACCGGGGAGCTGTTTTTT.

This chain links TRBV2 with TRBJ2-1; D is undetermined. V lost 3 bases and J 0 bases, leaving 12 bases between the germline ends. Germline CDR1 reads SNHLY; CDR2 reads FYNNEI. The CDR3 totals 16 residues. Here the CDR3 reads CASSETRQSSYNEQFF. In DNA, the CDR3 is TGTGCCAGCAGTGAGACTCGCCAAAGCTCCTACAATGAGCAGTTCTTC.

The chain joins TRBV2 to TRBJ2-3, with a possible D match to TRBD2 (6 bases). CDR3 length: 15 residues. V was cut by 5 bases and J by 11 bases, with 23 bases left in between. Germline assignment: CDR1 SNHLY and CDR2 FYNNEI. DNA for the CDR3: TGTGCCAGCAGTTCCTTAAGCGGTTCTTCCGGGGGGCAGTATTTT. Amino acid sequence: CASSSLSGSSGGQYF.

This clone has only a few counts. The chain carries TRBV18 and TRBJ2-3; weak D call: TRBD2 (6 bases). Germline lookup yields CDR1 KGHSH and CDR2 LQKENI. CDR3 length: 14 amino acids. V shed 2 bases and J shed 3 bases, with 9 bases lying between them. The CDR3 DNA reads as TGTGCCAGCTCACCAATGGCGGGAACAGATACGCAGTATTTT. Its protein is CASSPMAGTDTQYF.

CDR3 coding DNA: TGCGCCAGCAGCCCGATTTCGGGGTCCTACGAGCAGTACTTC. It translates to CASSPISGSYEQYF. V and J are TRBV5-1 and TRBJ2-7; D may be TRBD2 (5 bases). V was trimmed by 4 bases and J by 1 base, leaving 12 bases between them. This CDR3 is built from 14 residues. From germline, CDR1 is SGHRS and CDR2 YFSETQ. Using reference TRBV5-1 and TRBJ2-7 for the parts outside the CDR3, the full variable domain is KAGVTQTPRYLIKTRGQQVTLSCSPISGHRSVSWYQQTPGQGLQFLFEYFSETQRNKGNFPGRFSGRQFSNSRSEMNVSTLELGDSALYLCASSPISGSYEQYFGPGTRLTVT.

The J gene is TRBJ2-3, the V gene TRBV5-5; 12 nucleotides match TRBD2. The length of the CDR3 is 16 residues. V lost 2 bases and J lost 2; bases outside the gene matches: 3. From germline, CDR1 is SGHKS and CDR2 YYEKEE (reference sequence). DNA for the CDR3: TGTGCCAGCAGCTTTCGACTAGCGGGAGACACAGATACGCAGTATTTT. This translates into CASSFRLAGDTDTQYF.

The CDR3 region is CASSQDWAGGNYGYTF. In DNA form, the CDR3 reads TGCGCCAGCAGCCAAGATTGGGCAGGGGGTAACTATGGCTACACCTTC. The V and J genes are TRBV4-3 and TRBJ1-2; TRBD1 matches at 7 bases. The CDR3 totals 16 residues. In germline, CDR1 is LGHNA, CDR2 YSLEER. With V trimmed by 0 bases and J by 1 base, 5 bases remained unmatched.

The chain links TRBV2 to TRBJ1-5; TRBD1 might be the D (6 bases). This CDR3 comprises 13 residues. CDR1 and CDR2 (germline): SNHLY, FYNNEI. The ends were cut back, 7 bases at V and 3 bases at J, with 10 bases in the middle. The CDR3 nucleotides are TGTGCCAGCATGCGACAGGCCAATCAGCCCCAGCATTTT. Translated, it gives CASMRQANQPQHF.

This sequence joins TRBV10-3 and TRBJ1-6, with 8 bases fitting TRBD1. The trim removed 7 bases at V and 7 bases at J, leaving 6 bases unmatched. Germline assignment: CDR1 ENHRY and CDR2 SYGVKD. The CDR3 is 14 amino acids. CDR3 DNA sequence: TGTGCCATCAAATTGACAGGGGAAAATTCACCCCTCCACTTT. This translates into CAIKLTGENSPLHF.

In DNA, the CDR3 is TGTGCCTGGAGTCGGGGGGGCCGGAGCTCGACCGGGGAGCTGTTTTTT. It is translated as CAWSRGGRSSTGELFF. The chain combines TRBV30 with TRBJ2-2; 8 bases fit TRBD2. The V and J ends lost 2 bases and 5 bases, in that order; junction bases with no gene match: 10. Germline assignment: CDR1 GTSNPN and CDR2 SVGIG (reference sequence). The CDR3 length is 16 residues.

V usage is TRBV5-1 and J usage is TRBJ2-1, with 7 bases identical to TRBD2. With V trimmed by 7 bases and J by 7 bases, 17 bases remained unmatched. The CDR3 is made up of 16 amino acids. From germline, CDR1 is SGHRS and CDR2 YFSETQ. The CDR3, as DNA: TGCGCCAGCTCCCCCACCCCGGGCGGGACTATGAATGAGCAGTTCTTC. Residues: CASSPTPGGTMNEQFF.

The genes are TRBV27 and TRBJ1-4, with TRBD1 identical over 11 bases. Germline V gene sequence: CDR1 MNHEY, CDR2 SMNVEV (reference sequence). The V segment lost 5 bases and the J segment 2 bases; nucleotides outside the gene matches: 10. The CDR3 loop spans 18 amino acids. CDR3 in DNA: TGTGCCAGCAGTCCGAGGACAGGGGGCTTTGGCACTAATGAAAAACTGTTTTTT. Translated: CASSPRTGGFGTNEKLFF.

V gene TRBV11-3 combines with J gene TRBJ1-2; 11 positions agree with TRBD1. The CDR3 length is 14 residues. The junction had 6 bases not matched to a gene; V was cut back by 5 bases and J by 7 bases. The germline V gene encodes CDR1 SGHNT and CDR2 YENEEA. CDR3 DNA: TGTGCCAGCAGCCTAAGGACAGGGGGCCTTGGCTACACCTTC. Protein sequence: CASSLRTGGLGYTF. The variable domain in full, completed from reference TRBV11-3 and TRBJ1-2, reads EAGVVQSPRYKIIEKKQPVAFWCNPISGHNTLYWYLQNLGQGPELLIRYENEEAVDDSQLPKDRFSAERLKGVDSTLKIQPAELGDSAVYLCASSLRTGGLGYTFGSGTRLTVV.

Here the CDR3 DNA reads TGTGCCAGCAGCCAAGGAGTGGGAAGGGGCCCCGGGGAGCTGTTTTTT. Residues: CASSQGVGRGPGELFF. The rearrangement uses TRBV3-1 (or the pseudogene TRBV3-2) and TRBJ2-2, with TRBD1 as a possible D gene (5 bases). The V gene lost 1 base and the J gene lost 6 bases, with 15 bases spanning the gap. Looked up from germline, CDR1 is LGHDT and CDR2 is YNNKEL (reference sequence). The CDR3 loop spans 16 amino acids.

The chain employs TRBV3-1 (or the pseudogene TRBV3-2) and TRBJ2-3, with 10 bases fitting TRBD2. There are 16 residues in the CDR3. J lost 7 bases, V lost 4 bases, and 11 bases had no gene match. The germline V gene encodes CDR1 LGHDT and CDR2 YNNKEL (reference sequence). Here the CDR3 reads CASSPSGKRGGYTQYF. Written as DNA, the CDR3 is TGTGCCAGCAGCCCCTCGGGGAAGCGGGGGGGCTATACGCAGTATTTT.

V gene TRBV28 combines with J gene TRBJ2-7, with D perhaps TRBD1 (6 bases). Trimming left V 6 bases short and J 3 bases short, with 18 bases between. Germline assignment: CDR1 MDHEN and CDR2 SYDVKM. This CDR3 is built from 15 residues. The CDR3 is CASRPEGVKVYEQYF. The CDR3 nucleotides read TGTGCCAGCAGACCCGAGGGGGTAAAAGTCTACGAGCAGTACTTC.

The chain combines TRBV5-1 with TRBJ1-3; weak D call: TRBD1 (6 bases). Trimming removed 0 bases from V and 2 bases from J, with 6 bases in between. Germline V gene data show CDR1 as SGHRS and CDR2 as YFSETQ. The length of the CDR3 is 14 residues. The CDR3 loop is CASSLDRAGNTIYF. The CDR3 bases are TGCGCCAGCAGCTTGGACAGGGCTGGAAACACCATATATTTT.

The rearrangement links TRBV27 to TRBJ1-2, with 10 bases fitting TRBD1. CDR3 size: 14 residues. V lost 5 bases and J lost 4; bases outside the gene matches: 4. The germline V gene has CDR1 MNHEY and CDR2 SMNVEV (reference sequence). The CDR3 bases are TGTGCCAGCAGTGTCGGGACAGGGGTCTATGGCTACACCTTC. Translated: CASSVGTGVYGYTF.

In this sample, this clone turned up once. This chain links TRBV5-1 with TRBJ1-4; no clear D. Trimming cost V 2 bases and J 0 bases, with 20 bases left between them. CDR3 size: 19 residues. CDR1 and CDR2 (germline): SGHRS, YFSETQ. The CDR3 reads CASSLLQGGPLATNEKLFF. In nucleotides, the CDR3 is TGCGCCAGCAGCTTACTCCAAGGAGGGCCCTTGGCAACTAATGAAAAACTGTTTTTT.

J is TRBJ2-1 and V is TRBV19; D may be TRBD1 (5 bases). Germline V gene sequence: CDR1 LNHDA, CDR2 SQIVND (reference sequence). V was trimmed by 1 base and J by 2 bases, leaving 15 bases between them. The CDR3 is 17 residues long. The CDR3 DNA reads as TGTGCCAGTAGTATAGCCCCCGGACATCAGACCTACAATGAGCAGTTCTTC. Its protein is CASSIAPGHQTYNEQFF.

The sample holds one count of this clone. The chain employs TRBV28 and TRBJ2-7, with D possibly TRBD2 on 6 matching bases. The CDR3 spans 13 residues. CDR1 is MDHEN, CDR2 SYDVKM, per germline. Between the trimmed V and J ends, which lost 8 bases and 5 bases, there was a span of 16 bases. In DNA form, the CDR3 reads TGTGCCAGCCGCGGAGGGAGTTGGGACGAGCAGTACTTC. Translating gives CASRGGSWDEQYF.

J is TRBJ2-5 and V is TRBV6-1, with a tentative D call TRBD2 (5 bases). Germline CDR1 is MNHNS and CDR2 is SASEGT. V dropped 1 base and J dropped 5 bases, with 14 bases sitting between them. CDR3 length: 15 amino acids. The CDR3 bases are TGTGCCAGCAGTGAAGGTATACCCTCGGGGGAGACCCAGTACTTC. It is translated as CASSEGIPSGETQYF.

The chain links TRBV5-6 to TRBJ1-2; D unresolved. Per the germline V gene, CDR1 is SGHDT and CDR2 is YYEEEE. V dropped 1 base and J dropped 6 bases, with 16 bases sitting between them. CDR3 length equals 15 residues. CDR3 DNA: TGTGCCAGCAGCTTGAATATACGGGCGGGTAATGGCTACACCTTC. Amino acids: CASSLNIRAGNGYTF.

This clone was observed a single time. CDR3 nucleotide sequence: TGTGCCACCAGTGATTTAAGTGGGACTAGCGGGAGGTTGAGCTCCTACAATGAGCAGTTCTTC. Amino acids: CATSDLSGTSGRLSSYNEQFF. The chain carries TRBV24-1 and TRBJ2-1; 15 positions match TRBD2. V was pared by 1 base and J by 0 bases, with 9 bases of the junction left unmatched. The germline gives CDR1 KGHDR, CDR2 SFDVKD. The CDR3 length is 21 residues.

The V gene is TRBV19, the J gene TRBJ2-1; D is perhaps TRBD2 (6 bases). Germline V lookup: CDR1 LNHDA, CDR2 SQIVND (reference sequence). Between the trimmed V and J ends, which lost 8 bases and 0 bases, there was a span of 14 bases. The CDR3 has 15 amino acids. The CDR3 protein is CASSVGGRSYNEQFF. The CDR3 DNA reads as TGTGCCAGTTCAGTCGGGGGACGCTCCTACAATGAGCAGTTCTTC.

A word on this clone: In the same sample, other DNA sequences code for this CDR3. V usage is TRBV11-2 and J usage is TRBJ2-1, with TRBD2 as a possible D gene (5 bases). The germline V and J ends were trimmed by 5 bases and 7 bases, with 9 bases remaining between them. CDR3 size: 12 residues. The germline CDR1 and CDR2 sequences are SGHAT and FQNNGV. The CDR3 loop is CASSPLANEQFF. CDR3 DNA sequence: TGTGCCAGCAGCCCCCTAGCAAATGAGCAGTTCTTC.